The 13 T cell receptor beta chains reported below all come from one sample, sequenced in a study of response to subunit inactivated influenza vaccine. One entry per CDR3 protein results from TCRdb running MiXCR on the RT-PCR reads. The sample records more than 700,000 distinct CDR3 sequences, about 20% being singletons. Sequenced material: PBMCs from blood, taken more than 4 days after vaccination. The receptors derive from a man in his forties or fifties who received an inactivated influenza vaccine.

The chain has TRBV27 and TRBJ2-7; 7 bases are shared with TRBD1. Germline V gene lookup returns CDR1 MNHEY and CDR2 SMNVEV (reference sequence). With V trimmed by 2 bases and J by 3 bases, 4 bases remained unmatched. The CDR3 has 14 amino acids. The CDR3 region is CASSLTNRGYEQYF. The DNA of the CDR3 is TGTGCCAGCAGTTTAACGAACAGGGGCTACGAGCAGTACTTC.

CDR3 sequence (DNA): TGTGCCAGCAGCTTAGGGGGGCTAGGGACCGGGAAGATACAGCAGTACTTC. It encodes CASSLGGLGTGKIQQYF. This chain links TRBV7-9 with TRBJ2-7; the D gene is possibly TRBD1 (6 bases). The CDR3 consists of 17 residues. The V gene lost 1 base and the J gene lost 8 bases, with 24 bases spanning the gap. From germline, CDR1 is SEHNR and CDR2 FQNEAQ (reference sequence).

The chain joins TRBV20-1 to TRBJ2-3; D is unclear. This CDR3 is 13 amino acids long. The V and J ends lost 2 bases and 5 bases respectively, with 11 bases between them. Germline V lookup: CDR1 DFQATT, CDR2 SNEGSKA (reference sequence). The CDR3 loop reads CSARTHDGDTQYF. In DNA, the CDR3 is TGCAGTGCTAGAACCCACGACGGAGATACGCAGTATTTT.

The sample holds a few counts of this clonotype. The gene calls are TRBV7-8 and TRBJ2-3; 9 nucleotides match TRBD2. CDR1 SGHVS and CDR2 FQNEAQ come from the germline V gene. CDR3 size: 16 residues. V shed 1 base and J 7 bases; nucleotides not matched to a gene: 9. The CDR3 DNA reads TGTGCCAGCAGCTTAGTGGAGCGGGGGGCCTCTTATACGCAGTATTTT. Translation: CASSLVERGASYTQYF.

This rearrangement joins TRBV12-3 or TRBV12-4 to TRBJ2-3, with TRBD2 as a possible D gene (6 bases). There are 16 residues in the CDR3. Trimming removed 5 bases from V and 1 base from J, with 16 bases in between. The CDR3, as DNA: TGTGCCAGCAGTCGAGAGGAGGGAACGGGCACAGATACGCAGTATTTT. Translation: CASSREEGTGTDTQYF.

This sequence joins TRBV7-2 and TRBJ2-3, with no clear D. This CDR3 region has 13 residues. Trimming shortened V by 5 bases and J by 2 bases, and 8 bases separated the two germline ends. The germline V gene has CDR1 SGHTA and CDR2 FQGNSA. The CDR3: CASSRALTDTQYF. The CDR3 DNA sequence: TGTGCCAGCAGCCGGGCCCTCACAGATACGCAGTATTTT.

The J gene is TRBJ2-3, the V gene TRBV5-5; the match to TRBD2 covers 10 bases. V dropped 2 bases and J dropped 7; count of bases not matched to a gene: 10. CDR3 size: 16 residues. Germline assignment: CDR1 SGHKS and CDR2 YYEKEE (reference sequence). In DNA form, the CDR3 reads TGTGCCAGCAGCTTCGAGCGGGGGGGCGAGCGAAATACGCAGTATTTT. It specifies CASSFERGGERNTQYF.

This clonotype was found a few times. The chain is built from TRBV15 and TRBJ1-1; possible D gene TRBD1, 6 bases. CDR3 length: 15 amino acids. In germline, CDR1 is LNHNV, CDR2 YYDKDF (reference sequence). The ends were cut back, 1 base at V and 3 bases at J, with 12 bases in the middle. The CDR3 region is CATSRGNREDTEAFF. CDR3 DNA sequence: TGTGCCACCAGCAGAGGCAACAGGGAGGACACTGAAGCTTTCTTT.

This chain links TRBV10-2 with TRBJ2-2, with 11 nucleotides matching TRBD1. Losses at the gene ends were 7 bases for V and 7 bases for J; bases not matched to a gene: 5. CDR3 length: 14 residues. From germline, CDR1 is WSHSY and CDR2 SAAADI. The CDR3: CASKDRGRVGELFF. The CDR3 region has the DNA TGCGCCAGCAAGGACAGGGGGCGGGTCGGGGAGCTGTTTTTT.

A few counts support this clonotype. V usage is TRBV6-2 or TRBV6-3 and J usage is TRBJ2-4; 8 bases line up with TRBD2. Germline V gives CDR1 MNHEY, CDR2 SVGEGT. The V segment lost 5 bases and the J segment 6 bases; nucleotides outside the gene matches: 6. The CDR3 is made up of 14 amino acids. The CDR3 sequence is CASSPRTSTNIQYF. DNA of the CDR3: TGTGCCAGCAGTCCTCGGACTAGCACAAACATTCAGTACTTC.

This clonotype was observed at least ten times. The chain couples TRBV7-2 to TRBJ2-1; a weak D match, TRBD2 (6 bases). Germline CDR1 is SGHTA and CDR2 is FQGNSA. V gave up 3 bases and J gave up 5 bases, with 17 bases separating them. The CDR3 consists of 16 residues. In DNA form, the CDR3 reads TGTGCCAGCAGCTTGCTGGCGGGAATGACACACAATGAGCAGTTCTTC. The encoded protein is CASSLLAGMTHNEQFF.

This clonotype was seen at least ten times. V gene TRBV4-3 combines with J gene TRBJ2-1; 8 bases map to TRBD2. V lost 4 bases and J lost 1; bases outside the gene matches: 6. In germline, CDR1 is LGHNA, CDR2 YSLEER. The CDR3 is made up of 16 amino acids. The DNA for the CDR3 is TGCGCCAGCAGCCTCGGGGGGGGCCTATCCTACAATGAGCAGTTCTTC. It translates to CASSLGGGLSYNEQFF.

The chain recombines TRBV28 with TRBJ2-7; D is possibly TRBD1 (5 bases). The CDR3 contains 15 residues. Germline assignment: CDR1 MDHEN and CDR2 SYDVKM. Trimming took off 3 bases at V and 0 bases at J, with 12 bases between the two ends. CDR3 sequence (DNA): TGTGCCAGCAGTTTGGGAAGGGGAACCTCCTACGAGCAGTACTTC. Protein product: CASSLGRGTSYEQYF. The complete variable domain, with remaining parts taken from reference TRBV28 and TRBJ2-7, reads DVKVTQSSRYLVKRTGEKVFLECVQDMDHENMFWYRQDPGLGLRLIYFSYDVKMKEKGDIPEGYSVSREKKERFSLILESASTNQTSMYLCASSLGRGTSYEQYFGPGTRLTVT.